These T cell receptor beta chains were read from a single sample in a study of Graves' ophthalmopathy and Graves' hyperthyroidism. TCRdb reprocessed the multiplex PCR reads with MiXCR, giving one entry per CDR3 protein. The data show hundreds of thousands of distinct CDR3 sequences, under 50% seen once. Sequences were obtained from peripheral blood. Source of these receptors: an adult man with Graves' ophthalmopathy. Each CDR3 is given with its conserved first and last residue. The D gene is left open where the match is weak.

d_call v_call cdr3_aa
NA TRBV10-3 CAISYAEQLTGELFF
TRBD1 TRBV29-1 CSVPGAGQGYGYTF
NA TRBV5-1 CASSRAAGGVTYEQYF
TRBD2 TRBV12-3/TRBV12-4 CASILAGATGELFF
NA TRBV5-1 CASSLGGSRDYEQYF
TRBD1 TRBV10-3 CAISDGGQGKTEAFF
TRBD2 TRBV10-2 CASGGLAPTDTQYF
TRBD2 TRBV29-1 CSAAGGQGSFADTQYF
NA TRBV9 CASSVDPSPTYEQYF
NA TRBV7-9 CASSLDGARSYGYTF
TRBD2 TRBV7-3 CASSRTSGTYF
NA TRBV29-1 CSVEDTRAGNTIYF
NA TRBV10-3 CASTDHPVGETTYEQYF
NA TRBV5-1 CASSLEVSPGRTIYF
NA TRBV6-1 CASRREPVGNQPQHF
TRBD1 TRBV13 CASRYSGQAEICGYTF